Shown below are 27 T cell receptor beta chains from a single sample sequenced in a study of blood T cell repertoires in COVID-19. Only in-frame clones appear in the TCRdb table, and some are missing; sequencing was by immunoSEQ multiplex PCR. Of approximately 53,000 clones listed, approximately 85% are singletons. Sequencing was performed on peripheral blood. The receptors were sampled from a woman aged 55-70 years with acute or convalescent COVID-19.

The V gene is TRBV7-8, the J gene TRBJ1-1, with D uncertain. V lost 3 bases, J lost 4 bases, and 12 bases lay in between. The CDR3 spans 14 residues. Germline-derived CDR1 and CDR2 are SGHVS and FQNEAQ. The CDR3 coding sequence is TGTGCCAGCAGCTTTCGGGGATCGGGCACTGAAGCTTTCTTT. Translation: CASSFRGSGTEAFF.

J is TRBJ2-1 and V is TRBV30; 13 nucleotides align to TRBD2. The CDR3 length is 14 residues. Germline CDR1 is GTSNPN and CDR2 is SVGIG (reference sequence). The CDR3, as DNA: TGTGCTTATTCCGGGACTAGCGGGACTAATGAGCAGTTCTTC. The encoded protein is CAYSGTSGTNEQFF.

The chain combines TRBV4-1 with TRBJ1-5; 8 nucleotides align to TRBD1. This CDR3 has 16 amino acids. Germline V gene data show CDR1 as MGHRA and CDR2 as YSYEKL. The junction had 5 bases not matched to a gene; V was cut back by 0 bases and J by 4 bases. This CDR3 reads CASSQDQGAMNQPQHF. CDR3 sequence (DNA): TGCGCCAGCAGCCAAGATCAGGGGGCGATGAATCAGCCCCAGCATTTT.

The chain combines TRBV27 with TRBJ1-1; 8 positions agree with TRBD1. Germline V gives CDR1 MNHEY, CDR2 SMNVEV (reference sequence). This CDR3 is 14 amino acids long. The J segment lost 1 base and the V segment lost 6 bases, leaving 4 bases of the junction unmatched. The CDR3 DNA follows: TGTGCCAGCAGGCTTCAGGGGGCGAACACTGAAGCTTTCTTT. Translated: CASRLQGANTEAFF.

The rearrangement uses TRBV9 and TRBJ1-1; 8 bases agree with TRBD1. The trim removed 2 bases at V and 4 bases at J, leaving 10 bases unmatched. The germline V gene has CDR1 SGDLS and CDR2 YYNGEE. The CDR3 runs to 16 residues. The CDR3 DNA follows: TGTGCCAGCAGCGTGTACAGGGGGACGGTCCCCACTGAAGCTTTCTTT. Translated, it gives CASSVYRGTVPTEAFF.

DNA for the CDR3: TGCGCCAGCAGCTTGTTTGGCGGGAGGCGAGATACGCAGTATTTT. Translating gives CASSLFGGRRDTQYF. The chain links TRBV5-1 to TRBJ2-3; 8 bases are shared with TRBD2. After removal of 1 base from V and 5 bases from J, the junction contained 6 bases not matched to a gene. This CDR3 contains 15 residues. CDR1 and CDR2 from the germline V gene are SGHRS and YFSETQ. Variable domain in full (rest from reference TRBV5-1 and TRBJ2-3): KAGVTQTPRYLIKTRGQQVTLSCSPISGHRSVSWYQQTPGQGLQFLFEYFSETQRNKGNFPGRFSGRQFSNSRSEMNVSTLELGDSALYLCASSLFGGRRDTQYFGPGTRLTVL.

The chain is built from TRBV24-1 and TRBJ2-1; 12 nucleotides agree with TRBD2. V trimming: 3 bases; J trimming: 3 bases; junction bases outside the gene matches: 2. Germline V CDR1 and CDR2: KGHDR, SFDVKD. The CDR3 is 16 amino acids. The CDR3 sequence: CATSDRTSGNYNEQFF. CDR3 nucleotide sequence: TGTGCCACCAGTGATAGGACTAGCGGGAACTACAATGAGCAGTTCTTC.

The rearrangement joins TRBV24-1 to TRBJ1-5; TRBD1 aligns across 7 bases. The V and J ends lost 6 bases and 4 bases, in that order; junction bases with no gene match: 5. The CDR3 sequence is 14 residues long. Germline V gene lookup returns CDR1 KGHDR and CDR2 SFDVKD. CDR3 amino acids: CATSRAGGNQPQHF. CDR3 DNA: TGTGCCACCAGTAGGGCAGGGGGAAATCAGCCCCAGCATTTT.

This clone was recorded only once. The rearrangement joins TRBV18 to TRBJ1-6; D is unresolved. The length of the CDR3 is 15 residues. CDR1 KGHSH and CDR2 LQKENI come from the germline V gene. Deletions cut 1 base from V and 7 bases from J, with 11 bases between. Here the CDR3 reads CASSPRADQNSPLHF. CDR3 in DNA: TGTGCCAGCTCACCACGGGCAGATCAAAATTCACCCCTCCACTTT.

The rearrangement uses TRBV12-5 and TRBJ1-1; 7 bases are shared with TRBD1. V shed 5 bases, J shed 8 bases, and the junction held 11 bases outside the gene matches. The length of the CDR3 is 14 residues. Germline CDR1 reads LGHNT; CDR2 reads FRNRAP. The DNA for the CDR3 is TGTGCTAGTGGTCCGACGGGACAGCTTCCGGAAGCTTTCTTT. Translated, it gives CASGPTGQLPEAFF.

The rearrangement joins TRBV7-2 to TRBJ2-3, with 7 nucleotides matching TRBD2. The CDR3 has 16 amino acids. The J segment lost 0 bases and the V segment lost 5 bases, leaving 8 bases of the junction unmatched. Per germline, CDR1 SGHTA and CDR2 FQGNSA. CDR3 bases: TGTGCCAGCAGCCCGACGGGACTACGTAGCACAGATACGCAGTATTTT. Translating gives CASSPTGLRSTDTQYF. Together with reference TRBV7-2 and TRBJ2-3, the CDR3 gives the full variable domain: GAGVSQSPSNKVTEKGKDVELRCDPISGHTALYWYRQSLGQGLEFLIYFQGNSAPDKSGLPSDRFSAERTGGSVSTLTIQRTQQEDSAVYLCASSPTGLRSTDTQYFGPGTRLTVL.

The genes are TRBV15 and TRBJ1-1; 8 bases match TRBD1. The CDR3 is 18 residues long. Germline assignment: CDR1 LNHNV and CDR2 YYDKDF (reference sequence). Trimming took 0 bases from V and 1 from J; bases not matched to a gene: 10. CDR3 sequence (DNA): TGTGCCACCAGCAGAGATCTTGAGCCAGGGGGCCCGAACACTGAAGCTTTCTTT. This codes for CATSRDLEPGGPNTEAFF.

This CDR3 is CASSSSGTGSQGYTF. In nucleotides, the CDR3 is TGCGCCAGCAGCTCCTCCGGGACAGGGTCTCAGGGCTACACCTTC. The gene calls are TRBV5-1 and TRBJ1-2; 9 nucleotides match TRBD1. Germline assignment: CDR1 SGHRS and CDR2 YFSETQ. The trim removed 3 bases at V and 8 bases at J, leaving 11 bases unmatched. The CDR3 extends over 15 amino acids.

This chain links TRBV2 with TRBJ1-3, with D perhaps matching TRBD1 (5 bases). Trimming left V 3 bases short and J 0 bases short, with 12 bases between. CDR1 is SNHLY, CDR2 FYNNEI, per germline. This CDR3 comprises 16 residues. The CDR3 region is CASSEGLGNSGNTIYF. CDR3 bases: TGTGCCAGCAGTGAGGGGCTAGGAAACTCTGGAAACACCATATATTTT.

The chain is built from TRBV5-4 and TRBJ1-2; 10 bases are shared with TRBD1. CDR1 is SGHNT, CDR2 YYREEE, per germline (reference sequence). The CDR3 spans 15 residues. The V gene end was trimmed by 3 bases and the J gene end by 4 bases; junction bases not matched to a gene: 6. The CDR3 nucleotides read TGTGCCAGCAGCTCGGGACAGGGGAGTTTCTATGGCTACACCTTC. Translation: CASSSGQGSFYGYTF.

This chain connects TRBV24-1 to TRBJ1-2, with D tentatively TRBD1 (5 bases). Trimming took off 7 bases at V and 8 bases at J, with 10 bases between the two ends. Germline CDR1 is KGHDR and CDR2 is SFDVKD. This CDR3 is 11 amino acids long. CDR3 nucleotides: TGTGCCACCAGCTATGGGGGGGGCTACACCTTC. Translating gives CATSYGGGYTF.

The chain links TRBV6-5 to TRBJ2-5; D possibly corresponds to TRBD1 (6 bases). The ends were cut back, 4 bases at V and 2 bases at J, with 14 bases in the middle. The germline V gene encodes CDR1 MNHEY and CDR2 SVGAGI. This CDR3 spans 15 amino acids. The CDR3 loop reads CASSSVDSKQETQYF. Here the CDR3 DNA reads TGTGCCAGCAGTTCCGTGGACAGTAAACAAGAGACCCAGTACTTC.

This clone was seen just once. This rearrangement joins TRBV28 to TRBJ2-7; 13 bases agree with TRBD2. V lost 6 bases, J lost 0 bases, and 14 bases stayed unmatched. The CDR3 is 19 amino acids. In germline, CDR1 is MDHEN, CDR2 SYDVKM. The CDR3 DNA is TGTGCCAGCAGGGCCGTAGGACTAGCGGGAGTCCGAAGCTCCTACGAGCAGTACTTC. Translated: CASRAVGLAGVRSSYEQYF.

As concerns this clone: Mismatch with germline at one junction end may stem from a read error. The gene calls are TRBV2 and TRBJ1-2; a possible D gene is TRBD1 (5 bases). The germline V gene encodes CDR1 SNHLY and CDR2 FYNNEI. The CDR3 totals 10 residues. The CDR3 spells CASSVKEGPF. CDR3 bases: TGTGCCAGCAGTGTTAAGGAGGGGCCCTTC.

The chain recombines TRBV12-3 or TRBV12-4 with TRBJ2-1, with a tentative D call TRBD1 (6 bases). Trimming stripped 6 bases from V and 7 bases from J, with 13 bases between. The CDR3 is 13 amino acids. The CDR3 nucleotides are TGTGCCAGCAGCCTGGGGGCCTCAAATGAGCAGTTCTTC. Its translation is CASSLGASNEQFF.

CDR3: CASNGGLAGGPKNIQYF. CDR3 sequence (DNA): TGTGCCTCCAACGGGGGACTAGCGGGAGGGCCCAAAAACATTCAGTACTTC. The chain carries TRBV19 and TRBJ2-4; 16 bases align to TRBD2. Germline V lookup: CDR1 LNHDA, CDR2 SQIVND (reference sequence). V dropped 11 bases and J dropped 2; count of bases not matched to a gene: 9. The CDR3 length is 17 residues.

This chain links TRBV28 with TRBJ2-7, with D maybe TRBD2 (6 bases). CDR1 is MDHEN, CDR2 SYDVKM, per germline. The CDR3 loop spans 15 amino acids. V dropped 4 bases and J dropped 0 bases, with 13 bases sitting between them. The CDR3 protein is CASSSSSGYSYEQYF. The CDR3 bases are TGTGCCAGCAGTTCGAGTAGCGGATACTCCTACGAGCAGTACTTC.

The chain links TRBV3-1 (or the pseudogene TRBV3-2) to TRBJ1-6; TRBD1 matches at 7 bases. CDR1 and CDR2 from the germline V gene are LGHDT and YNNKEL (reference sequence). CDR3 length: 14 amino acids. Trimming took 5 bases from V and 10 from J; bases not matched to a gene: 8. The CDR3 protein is CASSLTGRSSPLHF. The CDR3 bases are TGTGCCAGCAGCTTGACAGGGAGAAGCTCACCCCTCCACTTT.

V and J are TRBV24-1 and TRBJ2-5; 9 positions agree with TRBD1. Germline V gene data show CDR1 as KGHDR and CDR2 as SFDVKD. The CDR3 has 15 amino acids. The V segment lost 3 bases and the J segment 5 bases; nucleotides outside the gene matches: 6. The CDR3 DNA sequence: TGTGCCACCAGTGATGATACAGGGGGCTGGGAGACCCAGTACTTC. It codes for CATSDDTGGWETQYF.

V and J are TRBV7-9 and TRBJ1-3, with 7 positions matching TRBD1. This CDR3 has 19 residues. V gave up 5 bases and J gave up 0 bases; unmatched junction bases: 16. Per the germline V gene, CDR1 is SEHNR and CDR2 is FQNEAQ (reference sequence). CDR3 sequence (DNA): TGTGCCAGCAGCACCTGGACAGGCGCTGATGGTGGCTCTGGAAACACCATATATTTT. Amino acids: CASSTWTGADGGSGNTIYF.

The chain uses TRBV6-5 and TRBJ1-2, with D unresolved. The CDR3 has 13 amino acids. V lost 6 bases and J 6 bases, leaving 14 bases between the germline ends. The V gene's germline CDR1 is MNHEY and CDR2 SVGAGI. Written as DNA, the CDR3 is TGTGCCAGCAGCCGCGGGCTTCGGGATGGCTACACCTTC. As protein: CASSRGLRDGYTF.

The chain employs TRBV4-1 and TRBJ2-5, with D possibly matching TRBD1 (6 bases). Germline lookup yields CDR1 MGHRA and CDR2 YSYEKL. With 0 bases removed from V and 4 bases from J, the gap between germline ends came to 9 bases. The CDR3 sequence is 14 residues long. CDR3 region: CASSQDRTVETQYF. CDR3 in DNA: TGCGCCAGCAGCCAAGATCGGACAGTAGAGACCCAGTACTTC.